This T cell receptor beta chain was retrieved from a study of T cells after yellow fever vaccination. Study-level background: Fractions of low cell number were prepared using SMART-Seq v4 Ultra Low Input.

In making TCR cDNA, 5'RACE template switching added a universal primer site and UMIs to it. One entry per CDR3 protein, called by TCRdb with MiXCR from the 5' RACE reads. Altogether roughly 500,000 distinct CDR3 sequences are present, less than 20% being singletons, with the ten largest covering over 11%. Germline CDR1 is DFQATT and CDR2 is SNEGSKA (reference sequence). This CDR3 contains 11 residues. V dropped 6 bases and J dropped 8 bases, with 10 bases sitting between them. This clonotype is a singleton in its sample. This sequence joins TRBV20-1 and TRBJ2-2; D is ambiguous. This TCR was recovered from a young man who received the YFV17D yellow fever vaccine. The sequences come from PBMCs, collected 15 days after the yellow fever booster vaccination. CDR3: CSAIAAGELFF. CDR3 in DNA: TGCAGTGCGATAGCCGCTGGGGAGCTGTTTTTT.